A single T cell receptor (beta chain) is shown here with its context. This sample was taken from a study of CD8 T cells in Susac syndrome. In the study overall: Each patient with Susac syndrome, at the time of blood draw, was therapy-naive, on corticosteroids, or on intravenous immunoglobulin alone.

The germline gives CDR1 SNHLY, CDR2 FYNNEI. The CDR3 has 15 residues. V lost 1 base to trimming and J lost 3 bases, with 9 bases between them. After extraction with the RNeasy kit, about 0.45 to 1 ug of the RNA was reverse transcribed using random hexamers. TCRdb independently ran MiXCR on the immunoSEQ multiplex PCR reads; one entry per CDR3 protein. The data show 160,000 or so distinct CDR3 sequences, roughly 94% seen once. The receptor was isolated from a human donor with Susac syndrome. The specimen sequenced was CD4+ T cells from PBMCs. The genes are TRBV2 and TRBJ1-4, with a possible D match to TRBD1 (5 bases). CDR3 amino acids: CASSEGGGANEKLFF. The CDR3 DNA sequence: TGTGCCAGCAGTGAAGGCGGGGGTGCTAATGAAAAACTGTTTTTT.